This T cell receptor (beta chain) was identified during a study of glioma-infiltrating T cells. Study-level results: Tissue and blood shared very few CDR3 sequences. Non-neoplastic patients had below-expected tissue-blood divergence, while all gliomas exceeded expectation.

This clonotype showed up just a few times. The antigen remains unidentified. This CDR3 contains 11 residues. The V and J ends lost 7 bases and 2 bases respectively, with 8 bases between them. CDR1 is SQVTM, CDR2 ANQGSEA, per germline. Using RNA template, CDR3s of TCR alpha and beta were amplified with iRepertoire arm-PCR. Input was roughly 85-450 ng of tissue mRNA or PBMC total RNA. TCRdb reanalysed the multiplex PCR reads using MiXCR and keeps one entry per CDR3 protein. The sample has around 170,000 distinct CDR3 sequences, around 40% seen once; the top ten hold 5% to 5.5%. Material for sequencing was glioma tissue, nonneoplastic brain tissue, or PBMCs (not recorded which). The chain uses TRBV29-1 and TRBJ2-5; D is unresolved. The sequence was collected from a human donor with low-grade glioma or glioblastoma, undergoing nonglioma brain surgery, or in good health (not recorded which). The CDR3 DNA reads as TGCAGCGCCCCCGGACAAGAGACCCAGTACTTC. This codes for CSAPGQETQYF.